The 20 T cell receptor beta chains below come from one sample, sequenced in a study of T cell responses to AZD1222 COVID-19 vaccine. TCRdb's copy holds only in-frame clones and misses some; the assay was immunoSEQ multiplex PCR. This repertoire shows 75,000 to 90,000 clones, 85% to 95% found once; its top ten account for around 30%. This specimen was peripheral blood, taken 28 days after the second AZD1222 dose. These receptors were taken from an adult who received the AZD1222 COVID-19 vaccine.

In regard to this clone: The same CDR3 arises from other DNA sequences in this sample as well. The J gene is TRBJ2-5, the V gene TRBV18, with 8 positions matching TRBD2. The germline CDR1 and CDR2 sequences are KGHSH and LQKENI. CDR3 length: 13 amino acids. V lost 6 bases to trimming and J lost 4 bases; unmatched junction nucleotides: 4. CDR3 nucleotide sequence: TGTGCCAGCTCGCCCCTAGCGGGAGAGACCCAGTACTTC. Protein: CASSPLAGETQYF.

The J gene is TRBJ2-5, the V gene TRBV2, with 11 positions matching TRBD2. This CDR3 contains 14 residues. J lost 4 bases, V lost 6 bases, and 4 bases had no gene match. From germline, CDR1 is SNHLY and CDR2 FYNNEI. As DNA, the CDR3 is TGTGCCAGCAGAGTTAGCGGGAGGGCAGAGACCCAGTACTTC. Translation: CASRVSGRAETQYF.

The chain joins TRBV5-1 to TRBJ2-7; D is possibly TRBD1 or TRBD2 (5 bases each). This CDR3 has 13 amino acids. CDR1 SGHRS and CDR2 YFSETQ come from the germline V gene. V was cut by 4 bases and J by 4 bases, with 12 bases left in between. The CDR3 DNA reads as TGCGCCAGCAGCCGGGACCCCCTGTACGAGCAGTACTTC. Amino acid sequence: CASSRDPLYEQYF. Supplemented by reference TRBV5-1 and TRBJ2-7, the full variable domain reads KAGVTQTPRYLIKTRGQQVTLSCSPISGHRSVSWYQQTPGQGLQFLFEYFSETQRNKGNFPGRFSGRQFSNSRSEMNVSTLELGDSALYLCASSRDPLYEQYFGPGTRLTVT.

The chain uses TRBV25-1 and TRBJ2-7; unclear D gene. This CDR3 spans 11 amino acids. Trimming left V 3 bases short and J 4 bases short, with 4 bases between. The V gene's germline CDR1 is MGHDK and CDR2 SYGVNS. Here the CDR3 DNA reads TGTGCCAGCAGTGAGGAGTACGAGCAGTACTTC. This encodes CASSEEYEQYF.

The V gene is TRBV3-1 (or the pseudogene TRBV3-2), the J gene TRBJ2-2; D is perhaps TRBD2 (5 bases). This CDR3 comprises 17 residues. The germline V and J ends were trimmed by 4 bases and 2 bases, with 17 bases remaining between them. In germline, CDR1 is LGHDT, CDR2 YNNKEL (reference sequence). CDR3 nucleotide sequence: TGTGCCAGCAGCCCCTCTGAGGGCACGGGTAACACCGGGGAGCTGTTTTTT. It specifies CASSPSEGTGNTGELFF.

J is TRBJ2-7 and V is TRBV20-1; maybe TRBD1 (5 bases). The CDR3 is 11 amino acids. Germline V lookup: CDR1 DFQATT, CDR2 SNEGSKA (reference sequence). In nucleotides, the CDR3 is TGCAGCGCTTCCCAGGGTTACGAGCAGTACTTC. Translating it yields CSASQGYEQYF.

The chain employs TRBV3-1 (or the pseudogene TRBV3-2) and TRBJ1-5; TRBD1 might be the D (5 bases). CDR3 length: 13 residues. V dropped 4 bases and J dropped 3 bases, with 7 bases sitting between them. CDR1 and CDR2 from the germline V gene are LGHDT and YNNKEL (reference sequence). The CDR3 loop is CASSLGPNQPQHF. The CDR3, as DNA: TGTGCCAGCAGCCTGGGACCCAATCAGCCCCAGCATTTT.

CDR3 coding DNA: TGTGCCAGCAGTTTATCCGGGGCGTACGAGCAGTACTTC. It encodes CASSLSGAYEQYF. The chain is built from TRBV28 and TRBJ2-7; TRBD1 or TRBD2 may be the D gene (5 bases each). The germline V and J ends were trimmed by 1 base and 4 bases, with 8 bases remaining between them. Germline V gene sequence: CDR1 MDHEN, CDR2 SYDVKM. There are 13 residues in the CDR3.

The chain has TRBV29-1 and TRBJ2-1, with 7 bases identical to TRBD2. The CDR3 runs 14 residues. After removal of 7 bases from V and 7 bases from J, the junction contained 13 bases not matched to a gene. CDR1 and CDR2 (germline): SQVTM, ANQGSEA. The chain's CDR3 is CSAPGREGRNEQFF. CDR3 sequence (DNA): TGCAGCGCCCCGGGCAGGGAGGGCCGAAATGAGCAGTTCTTC.

The CDR3 spells CASSSRTSGRTQYF. The CDR3 coding sequence is TGCGCCAGCAGCTCCCGGACTAGCGGGAGGACACAGTACTTC. The chain is built from TRBV5-1 and TRBJ2-5, with 14 bases lining up with TRBD2. Germline V gene data show CDR1 as SGHRS and CDR2 as YFSETQ. V lost 3 bases to trimming and J lost 11 bases; unmatched junction nucleotides: 6. The CDR3 spans 14 residues.

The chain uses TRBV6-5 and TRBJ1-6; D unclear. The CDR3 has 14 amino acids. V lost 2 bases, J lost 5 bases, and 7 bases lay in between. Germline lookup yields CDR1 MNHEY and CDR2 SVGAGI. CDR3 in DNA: TGTGCCAGCAGTTACGTAACAGATAATTCACCCCTCCACTTT. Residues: CASSYVTDNSPLHF.

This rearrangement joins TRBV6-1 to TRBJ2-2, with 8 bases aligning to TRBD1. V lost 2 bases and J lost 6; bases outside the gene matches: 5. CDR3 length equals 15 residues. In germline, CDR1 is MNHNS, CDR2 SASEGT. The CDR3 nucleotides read TGTGCCAGCAGTGAATCGGCAGGGGGCCCCGGGGAGCTGTTTTTT. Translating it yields CASSESAGGPGELFF.

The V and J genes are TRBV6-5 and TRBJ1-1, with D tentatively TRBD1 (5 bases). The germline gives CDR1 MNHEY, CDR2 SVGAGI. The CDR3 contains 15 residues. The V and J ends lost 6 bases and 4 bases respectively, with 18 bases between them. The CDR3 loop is CASRSLPGVSTEAFF. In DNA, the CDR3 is TGTGCCAGCAGGTCGCTGCCGGGGGTTAGCACTGAAGCTTTCTTT.

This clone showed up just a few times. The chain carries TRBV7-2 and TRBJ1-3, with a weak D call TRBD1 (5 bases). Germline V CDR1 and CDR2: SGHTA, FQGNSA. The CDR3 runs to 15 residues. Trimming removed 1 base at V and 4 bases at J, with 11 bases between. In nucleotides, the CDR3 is TGTGCCAGCAGCTTAGATCCAGGGTCGGGAAACACCATATATTTT. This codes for CASSLDPGSGNTIYF.

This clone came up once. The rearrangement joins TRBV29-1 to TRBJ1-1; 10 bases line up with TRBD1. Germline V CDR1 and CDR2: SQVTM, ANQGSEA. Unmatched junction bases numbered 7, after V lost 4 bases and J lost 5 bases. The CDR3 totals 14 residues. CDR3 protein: CSVVTGTGDTEAFF. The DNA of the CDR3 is TGCAGCGTTGTAACCGGGACAGGGGATACTGAAGCTTTCTTT.

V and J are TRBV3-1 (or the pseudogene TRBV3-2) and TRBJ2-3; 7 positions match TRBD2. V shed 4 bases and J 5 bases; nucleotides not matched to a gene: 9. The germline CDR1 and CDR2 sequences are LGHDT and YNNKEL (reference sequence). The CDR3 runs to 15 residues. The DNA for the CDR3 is TGTGCCAGCAGCCGCTGGGCGGGAGATATAGATACGCAGTATTTT. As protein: CASSRWAGDIDTQYF.

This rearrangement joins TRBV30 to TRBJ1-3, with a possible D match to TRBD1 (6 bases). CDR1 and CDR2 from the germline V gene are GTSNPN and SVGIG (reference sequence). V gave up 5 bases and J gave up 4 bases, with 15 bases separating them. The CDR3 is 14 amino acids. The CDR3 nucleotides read TGTGCCTGGGAAGGGGGGGCGCGAGGAAACACCATATATTTT. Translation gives CAWEGGARGNTIYF.

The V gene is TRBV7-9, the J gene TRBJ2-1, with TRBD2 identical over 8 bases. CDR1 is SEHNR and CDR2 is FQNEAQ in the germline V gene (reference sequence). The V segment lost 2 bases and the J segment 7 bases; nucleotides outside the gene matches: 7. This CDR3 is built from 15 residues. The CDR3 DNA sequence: TGTGCCAGCAGCTTATTAAGCGGGAGCAAGAATGAGCAGTTCTTC. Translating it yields CASSLLSGSKNEQFF.

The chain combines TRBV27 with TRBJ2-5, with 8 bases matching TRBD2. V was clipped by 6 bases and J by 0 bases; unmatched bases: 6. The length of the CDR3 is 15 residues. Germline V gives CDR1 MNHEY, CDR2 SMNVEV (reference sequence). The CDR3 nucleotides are TGTGCCAGCAGACCGGGAGGGTACCACCAAGAGACCCAGTACTTC. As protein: CASRPGGYHQETQYF.

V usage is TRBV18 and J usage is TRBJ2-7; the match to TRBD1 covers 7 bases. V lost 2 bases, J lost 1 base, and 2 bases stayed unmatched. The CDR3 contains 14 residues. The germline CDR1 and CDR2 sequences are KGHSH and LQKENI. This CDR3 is CASSPGQVSYEQYF. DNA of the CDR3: TGTGCCAGCTCACCAGGACAGGTATCCTACGAGCAGTACTTC.